This T cell receptor (beta chain) was recovered during a study of blood T cell repertoires in COVID-19. Overall study context: Material from acute and convalescent COVID-19 was sourced from the United States, Italy and Spain.

Source study methods: Amplification from reference gene primers served as the basis for estimated nucleated cell counts. The table came from immunoSEQ multiplex PCR; TCRdb's copy has only in-frame clones and leaves some out. V, J and clone size are those of that table, while D and trimming were read from the DNA. The table lists hundreds of thousands of clones, 85% to 90% of them singletons. The CDR3 length is 15 residues. The chain combines TRBV12-2 with TRBJ2-7; the D call of TRBD2 is as the table states it, not checked on the DNA. TRBV12-2 is assigned pseudogene status. Sequences were obtained from peripheral blood. The TCR comes from a woman between 40 and 50 years old who had recovered from COVID-19. The CDR3: CASRLVRGFSYEQYF. Written as DNA, the CDR3 is TGTGCAAGTCGCTTAGTAAGAGGGTTCTCCTACGAGCAGTACTTC.